This TCR beta chain is from a study of OX40 agonist ivuxolimab in advanced cancers. Only in-frame clones appear in the TCRdb table, and some are missing; sequencing was by immunoSEQ multiplex PCR. This sample has about 93,000 clones; 94% occur once, and the top ten carry roughly 2.6%. Of note for this clone: Just one base apart from a much larger clone, this may be a read error.

Trimming took 6 bases from V and 4 from J; bases not matched to a gene: 12. From germline, CDR1 is SGHDT and CDR2 YYEEEE. The CDR3 contains 15 residues. This receptor was obtained from an adult with an advanced solid tumor such as melanoma, head and neck, liver or kidney cancer. The chain links TRBV5-6 to TRBJ1-2, with TRBD1 matching 7 bases. The sample consisted of CD4+ or CD8+ T cells sorted from blood, taken in a trial of the OX40 agonist ivuxolimab. Here the CDR3 DNA reads TGTGCCAGCATCCCAAACAGGGGCTGGAGCTATGGCTACACCTTC. This sequence encodes CASIPNRGWSYGYTF.